These 21 T cell receptor beta chains came from one sample sequenced in a study of T cells in Graves' hyperthyroidism and ophthalmopathy. Researchers amplified the TCR beta CDR3 regions from RNA transcripts. Carried out on the TCR CDR3, a first-round RT-PCR used the HTBI primer set. From the multiplex PCR reads, TCRdb called clonotypes with MiXCR, one entry per CDR3 protein. The sample holds 600,000 to 800,000 distinct CDR3 sequences, approximately 36% seen once. The sample consisted of blood. The source is a woman in her 40s with Graves' hyperthyroidism.

This clonotype was found a few times. Here the CDR3 DNA reads TGTGCCAGCAGTTACACGCGGAGGGACTATGGCTACACCTTC. Its protein is CASSYTRRDYGYTF. This chain connects TRBV6-2 or TRBV6-3 to TRBJ1-2, with D unclear. The CDR3 covers 14 residues. Trimming took off 2 bases at V and 3 bases at J, with 10 bases between the two ends. CDR1 is MNHEY, CDR2 SVGEGT, per germline.

This clonotype was detected only a few times. The chain employs TRBV6-5 and TRBJ2-7; D may correspond to TRBD1 or TRBD2 (5 bases each). V was trimmed by 5 bases and J by 2 bases, leaving 19 bases between them. Germline CDR1 MNHEY, CDR2 SVGAGI. CDR3 length: 16 amino acids. This CDR3 is CASSLESGRTTYEQYF. The CDR3 DNA follows: TGTGCCAGCAGTCTTGAATCGGGACGGACAACCTACGAGCAGTACTTC.

The chain couples TRBV19 to TRBJ1-2, with 8 bases aligning to TRBD1. CDR1 LNHDA and CDR2 SQIVND come from the germline V gene (reference sequence). The junction had 11 bases not matched to a gene; V was cut back by 7 bases and J by 4 bases. The CDR3 extends over 15 amino acids. CDR3 nucleotide sequence: TGTGCCAGTATTCCTTCGGACAGGGATACCTATGGCTACACCTTC. Protein: CASIPSDRDTYGYTF.

Worth noting for this clonotype: Being one base from a much bigger clone, this may be a read error. This chain links TRBV5-1 with TRBJ1-6; weak D call: TRBD1 (5 bases). Germline CDR1 is SGHRS and CDR2 is YFSETQ. The CDR3 runs 13 residues. V lost 1 base to trimming and J lost 11 bases, with 10 bases between them. DNA of the CDR3: TGCGCCAGCAGCTTGACAGGCGTTACACCCCTCCACTTT. This codes for CASSLTGVTPLHF.

The chain uses TRBV5-1 and TRBJ1-6; tentative D call: TRBD1 (5 bases). The CDR3 totals 14 residues. V was clipped by 4 bases and J by 7 bases, with 12 bases between them. Germline values: CDR1 SGHRS, CDR2 YFSETQ. For the CDR3, the DNA is TGCGCCAGCAGCCAGCAGGGCCTAAATTCACCCCTCCACTTT. Protein sequence: CASSQQGLNSPLHF.

The rearrangement links TRBV6-5 to TRBJ1-2; weak D call: TRBD1 (5 bases). Germline CDR1 MNHEY, CDR2 SVGAGI. V lost 2 bases and J lost 2, with 15 bases in between. The CDR3 contains 16 residues. DNA of the CDR3: TGTGCCAGCAGTTACGACCGAATGACAGAAAACTATGGCTACACCTTC. This sequence encodes CASSYDRMTENYGYTF.

This clonotype was found a few times. This chain connects TRBV27 to TRBJ1-2; weak D call: TRBD1 (5 bases). Deletions cut 1 base from V and 6 bases from J, with 12 bases between. CDR3 length: 14 residues. Germline V lookup: CDR1 MNHEY, CDR2 SMNVEV (reference sequence). This CDR3 is CASSLWGDVDGYTF. CDR3 in DNA: TGTGCCAGCAGTTTATGGGGGGATGTGGATGGCTACACCTTC.

This clonotype was found a few times. CDR3 region: CSAGSGQRGGYGYTF. The CDR3 DNA sequence: TGCAGTGCTGGATCGGGACAACGGGGGGGCTATGGCTACACCTTC. The rearrangement uses TRBV20-1 and TRBJ1-2; D perhaps matches TRBD1 (6 bases). V was shortened by 5 bases and J by 4 bases, with 20 bases between the two germline ends. The CDR3 totals 15 residues. CDR1 is DFQATT and CDR2 is SNEGSKA in the germline V gene (reference sequence).

As for this clonotype: This could be a read error, since a much larger clone is one nucleotide away. The genes are TRBV7-2 and TRBJ1-1, with D uncertain. V dropped 1 base and J dropped 8 bases, with 8 bases sitting between them. CDR1 and CDR2 from the germline V gene are SGHTA and FQGNSA. The CDR3 covers 12 residues. DNA of the CDR3: TGTGCCAGCAGCTTAGAACATCTCGAAGCTTTCTTT. Encoded protein: CASSLEHLEAFF.

This clonotype occurred many times. J is TRBJ2-5 and V is TRBV10-3; 7 bases fit TRBD2. CDR3 length: 17 amino acids. Germline-derived CDR1 and CDR2 are ENHRY and SYGVKD. J was trimmed by 1 base and V by 0 bases; bases with no gene match: 8. CDR3 residues: CAISESGGSWSQETQYF. Here the CDR3 DNA reads TGTGCCATCAGTGAGTCGGGAGGGAGTTGGTCCCAAGAGACCCAGTACTTC.

This clonotype was observed at least ten times. The V gene is TRBV7-8, the J gene TRBJ1-2; D is uncertain. Germline CDR1 is SGHVS and CDR2 is FQNEAQ. There are 12 residues in the CDR3. With 1 base removed from V and 6 bases from J, the gap between germline ends came to 6 bases. CDR3: CASSLDPDGYTF. CDR3 bases: TGTGCCAGCAGCTTAGATCCGGATGGCTACACCTTC. Combining the CDR3 with reference TRBV7-8 and TRBJ1-2 gives the whole variable domain GAGVSQSPRYKVAKRGQDVALRCDPISGHVSLFWYQQALGQGPEFLTYFQNEAQLDKSGLPSDRFFAERPEGSVSTLKIQRTQQEDSAVYLCASSLDPDGYTFGSGTRLTVV.

Ten or more counts support this clonotype. This chain connects TRBV7-9 to TRBJ1-1; tentative D call: TRBD1 (5 bases). Germline values: CDR1 SEHNR, CDR2 FQNEAQ (reference sequence). Trimming removed 3 bases at V and 11 bases at J, with 16 bases between. The CDR3 totals 13 residues. Written as DNA, the CDR3 is TGTGCCAGCAGCTTCAGGGTGGAGGGTCCGGCTTTCTTT. It translates to CASSFRVEGPAFF.

This clonotype was observed at least ten times. The chain employs TRBV5-1 and TRBJ1-1, with D unresolved. The length of the CDR3 is 13 residues. The ends were cut back, 4 bases at V and 7 bases at J, with 14 bases in the middle. CDR1 and CDR2 from the germline V gene are SGHRS and YFSETQ. This CDR3 reads CASSPLVISEAFF. DNA for the CDR3: TGCGCCAGCAGCCCGCTTGTAATCAGTGAAGCTTTCTTT.

This clonotype was seen ten or more times. The chain joins TRBV7-8 to TRBJ1-5, with D possibly matching TRBD1 (6 bases). The CDR3 is 13 residues long. CDR1 SGHVS and CDR2 FQNEAQ come from the germline V gene. Deletions cut 11 bases from V and 2 bases from J, with 13 bases between. The CDR3 DNA follows: TGTGCCTGCGGGGGGCACGGCAATCAGCCCCAGCATTTT. It encodes CACGGHGNQPQHF.

This clonotype was seen at least ten times. V and J are TRBV4-3 and TRBJ2-7; TRBD1 might be the D (5 bases). The CDR3 sequence is 15 residues long. Germline lookup yields CDR1 LGHNA and CDR2 YSLEER. V was pared by 4 bases and J by 0 bases, with 13 bases between. The CDR3 coding sequence is TGCGCCAGCAGCCCAACGACAGTGAGCTCCTACGAGCAGTACTTC. This translates into CASSPTTVSSYEQYF.

On this clonotype: Just one base apart from a much larger clone, this may be a read error. The chain couples TRBV6-5 to TRBJ2-7, with TRBD2 matching over 9 bases. This CDR3 has 15 residues. CDR1 is MNHEY and CDR2 is SVGAGI in the germline V gene. Here the CDR3 DNA reads TGTGCCATCAGTTACGGAGCGGGAGGTAGGAACGAGCAGTACTTC. It codes for CAISYGAGGRNEQYF.

Details on this clonotype: At one end the junction does not follow the germline gene, possibly because of a read error. This sequence joins TRBV5-1 and TRBJ2-7, with D perhaps TRBD2 (5 bases). This CDR3 spans 13 amino acids. Germline CDR1 and CDR2: SGHRS and YFSETQ. The DNA for the CDR3 is TGCACCAGCAGCTTGTATCAAACGGGAGAGCAGTACTTC. Translation: CTSSLYQTGEQYF. The full variable domain, completed using reference TRBV5-1 and TRBJ2-7, is KAGVTQTPRYLIKTRGQQVTLSCSPISGHRSVSWYQQTPGQGLQFLFEYFSETQRNKGNFPGRFSGRQFSNSRSEMNVSTLELGDSALYLCTSSLYQTGEQYFGPGTRLTVT.

The chain joins TRBV20-1 to TRBJ2-6, with D tentatively TRBD1 (6 bases). The germline CDR1 and CDR2 sequences are DFQATT and SNEGSKA (reference sequence). This CDR3 has 14 residues. The V end lost 6 bases, the J end lost 0 bases, and 9 bases lay between the germline ends. The CDR3 loop reads CSAETGSGANVLTF. CDR3 nucleotides: TGCAGTGCGGAGACAGGCTCTGGGGCCAACGTCCTGACTTTC.

This clonotype came up many times. An end of the junction does not agree with germline; a read error may underlie this. The chain joins TRBV6-1 to TRBJ2-7; D remains ambiguous. CDR1 MNHNS and CDR2 SASEGT come from the germline V gene. The CDR3 runs 11 residues. CDR3 amino acids: CASSEGFPVVF. The CDR3 DNA reads TGTGCCAGCAGTGAAGGATTTCCCGTGGTCTTC.

This clonotype was detected only a few times. The chain is built from TRBV28 and TRBJ1-2, with D hard to call. The CDR3 spans 13 residues. Germline CDR1 reads MDHEN; CDR2 reads SYDVKM. The V gene lost 2 bases and the J gene lost 5 bases, with 9 bases spanning the gap. The CDR3 loop is CASSLISGYGYTF. In DNA form, the CDR3 reads TGTGCCAGCAGTTTAATTTCCGGGTATGGCTACACCTTC.

V usage is TRBV5-1 and J usage is TRBJ1-5; D unclear. V lost 4 bases, J lost 5 bases, and 16 bases lay in between. This CDR3 is 15 amino acids long. CDR1 is SGHRS and CDR2 is YFSETQ in the germline V gene. CDR3 amino acids: CASSQDWVEYQPQHF. The CDR3 DNA reads as TGCGCCAGCAGCCAAGATTGGGTAGAATATCAGCCCCAGCATTTT.